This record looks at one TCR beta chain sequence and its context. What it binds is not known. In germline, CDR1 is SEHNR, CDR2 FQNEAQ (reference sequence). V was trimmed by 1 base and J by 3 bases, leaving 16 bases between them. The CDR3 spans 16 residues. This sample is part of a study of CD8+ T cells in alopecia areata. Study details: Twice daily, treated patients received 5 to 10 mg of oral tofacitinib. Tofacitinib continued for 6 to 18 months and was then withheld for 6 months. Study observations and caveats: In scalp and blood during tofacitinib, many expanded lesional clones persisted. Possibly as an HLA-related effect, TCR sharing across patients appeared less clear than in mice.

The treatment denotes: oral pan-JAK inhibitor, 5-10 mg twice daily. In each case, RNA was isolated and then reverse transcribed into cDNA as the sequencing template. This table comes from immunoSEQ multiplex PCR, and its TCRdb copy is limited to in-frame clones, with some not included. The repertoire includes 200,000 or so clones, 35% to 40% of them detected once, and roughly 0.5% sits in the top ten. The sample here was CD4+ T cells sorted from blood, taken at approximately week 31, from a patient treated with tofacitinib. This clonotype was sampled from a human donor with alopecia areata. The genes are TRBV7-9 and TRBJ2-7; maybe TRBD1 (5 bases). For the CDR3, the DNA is TGTGCCAGCAGCTTAGGAGAAAGGGGTCAACGCTACGAGCAGTACTTC. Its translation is CASSLGERGQRYEQYF.